Following are 20 T cell receptor beta chains from one sample sequenced in a study of cytomegalovirus exposure and HLA in healthy donors. Vbeta (60) and Jbeta (13) primers were used in the PCR. The data were produced by immunoSEQ multiplex PCR, yet TCRdb's version contains in-frame clones alone and is incomplete. The table lists approximately 150,000 clones, 70% to 85% of them singletons. Sequenced material: PBMCs. Receptors originate from a woman in her sixties in good health and CMV-seropositive.

The chain carries TRBV2 and TRBJ1-1; 7 bases fit TRBD1. Unmatched junction bases numbered 5, after V lost 2 bases and J lost 11 bases. The CDR3 covers 12 residues. Germline V gives CDR1 SNHLY, CDR2 FYNNEI. The CDR3 loop is CASSENRGSAFF. The CDR3 bases are TGTGCCAGCAGTGAAAACAGGGGATCGGCTTTCTTT.

The chain is built from TRBV28 and TRBJ1-5; D might be TRBD1 (6 bases). The CDR3 spans 14 residues. Germline CDR1 is MDHEN and CDR2 is SYDVKM. V dropped 9 bases and J dropped 4 bases, with 16 bases sitting between them. Here the CDR3 reads CASSPGQFNQPQHF. The CDR3 nucleotides are TGTGCCAGTTCCCCGGGACAATTTAATCAGCCCCAGCATTTT.

The J gene is TRBJ1-1, the V gene TRBV28; 12 nucleotides line up with TRBD1. This CDR3 comprises 15 residues. V dropped 8 bases and J dropped 2; count of bases not matched to a gene: 6. Germline CDR1 is MDHEN and CDR2 is SYDVKM. The CDR3 is CASGGQGAFNTEAFF. CDR3 sequence (DNA): TGTGCCAGCGGGGGACAGGGGGCGTTCAACACTGAAGCTTTCTTT.

This chain links TRBV28 with TRBJ2-1; 14 positions agree with TRBD2. Germline V lookup: CDR1 MDHEN, CDR2 SYDVKM. This CDR3 spans 17 amino acids. With V trimmed by 6 bases and J by 2 bases, 6 bases remained unmatched. The CDR3 loop reads CASSSGTSGSPYNEQFF. In nucleotides, the CDR3 is TGTGCCAGCAGCTCTGGGACTAGCGGGAGTCCCTACAATGAGCAGTTCTTC.

The chain is built from TRBV6-1 and TRBJ1-3; 7 bases fit TRBD1. The V gene end was trimmed by 0 bases and the J gene end by 2 bases; junction bases not matched to a gene: 4. The CDR3 is 16 amino acids. Looked up from germline, CDR1 is MNHNS and CDR2 is SASEGT. CDR3 DNA sequence: TGTGCCAGCAGTGAAGCGGACAGGATCACTGGAAACACCATATATTTT. It is translated as CASSEADRITGNTIYF.

Here the CDR3 DNA reads TGCAGCACAGACAGGGTTGGAGAGACCCAGTACTTC. This sequence encodes CSTDRVGETQYF. V gene TRBV29-1 combines with J gene TRBJ2-5; TRBD1 matches at 7 bases. Per germline, CDR1 SQVTM and CDR2 ANQGSEA. There are 12 residues in the CDR3. Germline trimming cut 8 bases from V and 4 bases from J; bases unmatched to any gene: 7. Full variable domain (outside the CDR3, taken from reference TRBV29-1 and TRBJ2-5): SAVISQKPSRDICQRGTSLTIQCQVDSQVTMMFWYRQQPGQSLTLIATANQGSEATYESGFVIDKFPISRPNLTFSTLTVSNMSPEDSSIYLCSTDRVGETQYFGPGTRLLVL.

V is TRBV27 and J is TRBJ1-5; possible D gene TRBD1, 5 bases. Germline CDR1 reads MNHEY; CDR2 reads SMNVEV (reference sequence). The length of the CDR3 is 14 residues. V was trimmed by 6 bases and J by 0 bases, leaving 9 bases between them. This CDR3 reads CASSKGNSNQPQHF. The CDR3, as DNA: TGTGCCAGCAGCAAGGGGAATAGCAATCAGCCCCAGCATTTT.

This clone turned up a few times. The J gene is TRBJ1-1, the V gene TRBV7-3, with TRBD1 identical over 8 bases. Germline trimming cut 1 base from V and 7 bases from J; bases unmatched to any gene: 8. This CDR3 contains 15 residues. The germline CDR1 and CDR2 sequences are SGHTA and FQGTGA. This CDR3 is CASSLSRTGIDEAFF. DNA of the CDR3: TGTGCCAGCAGCTTAAGTAGGACAGGGATCGATGAAGCTTTCTTT.

This chain links TRBV11-2 with TRBJ2-1, with D possibly TRBD1 on 5 matching bases. CDR3 length: 16 amino acids. Per germline, CDR1 SGHAT and CDR2 FQNNGV. Deletions cut 2 bases from V and 0 bases from J, with 11 bases between. The CDR3 nucleotides are TGTGCCAGCAGCTTAAACGGAGACAGCTCCTACAATGAGCAGTTCTTC. This sequence encodes CASSLNGDSSYNEQFF.

This chain uses TRBV19 with TRBJ2-1; 12 bases map to TRBD2. Germline V gives CDR1 LNHDA, CDR2 SQIVND (reference sequence). This CDR3 spans 18 amino acids. V was clipped by 7 bases and J by 0 bases; unmatched bases: 10. CDR3 region: CASTLGLAGPRSYNEQFF. CDR3 in DNA: TGTGCCAGTACACTCGGACTAGCGGGACCCCGCTCCTACAATGAGCAGTTCTTC.

CDR3 loop: CASGGGSEAEQYF. In DNA, the CDR3 is TGTGCCAGTGGGGGGGGTTCCGAGGCCGAGCAGTACTTC. The gene calls are TRBV13 and TRBJ2-7; 7 bases are a match to TRBD2. The trim removed 9 bases at V and 6 bases at J, leaving 11 bases unmatched. Germline values: CDR1 PRHDT, CDR2 FYEKMQ (reference sequence). This CDR3 contains 13 residues.

This clone came up a few times. This same CDR3 is encoded by further DNA sequences in the sample. V usage is TRBV11-2 and J usage is TRBJ2-2, with D possibly being TRBD1 (6 bases). Germline V gene data show CDR1 as SGHAT and CDR2 as FQNNGV. Trimming took off 5 bases at V and 1 base at J, with 8 bases between the two ends. This CDR3 spans 14 amino acids. The CDR3 region is CASSRRGNTGELFF. The CDR3 coding sequence is TGTGCCAGCAGCCGCAGGGGGAACACCGGGGAGCTGTTTTTT. The complete variable domain, with remaining parts taken from reference TRBV11-2 and TRBJ2-2, reads EAGVAQSPRYKIIEKRQSVAFWCNPISGHATLYWYQQILGQGPKLLIQFQNNGVVDDSQLPKDRFSAERLKGVDSTLKIQPAKLEDSAVYLCASSRRGNTGELFFGEGSRLTVL.

CDR3 DNA sequence: TGTGCCAGTAGTCCCAGGCCCTCAGGCGAGCAGTACGTC. It yields the protein CASSPRPSGEQYV. The V and J genes are TRBV19 and TRBJ2-7; D uncertain. CDR1 and CDR2 (germline): LNHDA, SQIVND (reference sequence). The CDR3 covers 13 residues. With 5 bases removed from V and 6 bases from J, the gap between germline ends came to 14 bases.

The CDR3 region has the DNA TGTGCCAGCAGTCCCGGACAGGCGGTCTATGGCTACACCTTC. Its translation is CASSPGQAVYGYTF. The rearrangement links TRBV27 to TRBJ1-2, with 7 bases identical to TRBD1. After removal of 5 bases from V and 4 bases from J, the junction contained 7 bases not matched to a gene. The CDR3 loop spans 14 amino acids. Germline V gene sequence: CDR1 MNHEY, CDR2 SMNVEV (reference sequence).

The chain carries TRBV5-6 and TRBJ2-5; weak D call: TRBD2 (5 bases). The CDR3 covers 14 residues. V was trimmed by 3 bases and J by 5 bases, leaving 14 bases between them. Germline V lookup: CDR1 SGHDT, CDR2 YYEEEE. As DNA, the CDR3 is TGTGCCAGCAGCTACTCTAGCATGGTGGAGACCCAGTACTTC. It encodes CASSYSSMVETQYF.

The chain combines TRBV28 with TRBJ2-6; TRBD1 matches at 10 bases. There are 18 residues in the CDR3. Germline CDR1 is MDHEN and CDR2 is SYDVKM. Trimming cost V 7 bases and J 0 bases; bases outside gene matches: 9. CDR3 DNA sequence: TGTGCCAGCATTGCCGGGACAGGGGTAAGCTCTGGGGCCAACGTCCTGACTTTC. Amino acid sequence: CASIAGTGVSSGANVLTF.

In the case of this clone: Relative to the germline gene, one junction end is altered; a read error may explain this. This chain links TRBV28 with TRBJ2-1; 9 bases align to TRBD2. Germline CDR1 reads MDHEN; CDR2 reads SYDVKM. The CDR3 is 11 amino acids. The CDR3 reads CASSPGTSPIF. The DNA of the CDR3 is TGTGCCAGCAGCCCTGGGACTAGCCCAATCTTC.

Here the CDR3 DNA reads TGTGCCAGCAGTTTCCGTATGAACACTGAAGCTTTCTTT. Encoded protein: CASSFRMNTEAFF. V gene TRBV28 combines with J gene TRBJ1-1; D is undetermined. Germline V gene data show CDR1 as MDHEN and CDR2 as SYDVKM. V was clipped by 3 bases and J by 0 bases, with 5 bases between them. The length of the CDR3 is 13 residues.

The chain joins TRBV19 to TRBJ1-1, with D unclear. Germline CDR1 reads LNHDA; CDR2 reads SQIVND (reference sequence). V was shortened by 4 bases and J by 1 base, with 16 bases between the two germline ends. The CDR3 covers 16 residues. The CDR3: CASSRAGVGKNTEAFF. The CDR3, as DNA: TGTGCCAGTAGTAGAGCCGGGGTGGGGAAGAACACTGAAGCTTTCTTT.

V is TRBV23-1 and J is TRBJ2-1; tentative D call: TRBD1 (5 bases). TRBV23-1 has ORF status, its function being uncertain. The CDR3 length is 14 residues. With 6 bases removed from V and 3 bases from J, the gap between germline ends came to 12 bases. This chain's CDR3 is CASSRDSSYNEQFF. The DNA of the CDR3 is TGCGCCAGCAGCCGAGACAGTAGCTACAATGAGCAGTTCTTC.